In its sample, the clone carrying this T cell receptor (beta chain) was seen a few times. Its antigen is as yet unknown. MiXCR, applied by TCRdb to the RT-PCR reads, yields one record per CDR3 protein. The sample includes some 520,000 distinct CDR3 sequences, approximately 15% of them seen just once. This entry belongs to a study of response to subunit inactivated influenza vaccine. Study-wide results and caveats: That few new T cells are recruited by each seasonal influenza vaccination was the authors' suggestion.

The receptor was isolated from a man aged 50 to 75 who received an inactivated influenza vaccine. The specimen comprised CD4+ T cells sorted from PBMCs, sampled roughly 24 months after vaccination.

In DNA form, the CDR3 reads TGTGCCAGCAGCTTGGGGCCGGTCGGCACTGAAGCTTTCTTT. It is translated as CASSLGPVGTEAFF. The chain employs TRBV5-5 and TRBJ1-1; no definite D call. Germline V gene sequence: CDR1 SGHKS, CDR2 YYEKEE (reference sequence). This CDR3 is built from 14 residues. Between the trimmed V and J ends, which lost 0 bases and 4 bases, there was a span of 10 bases.